The next 2 T cell receptor beta chains were all read from a single sample in a study of shared clonotypes between healthy human individuals. Some clones are missing from TCRdb's copy, which holds only in-frame ones; the method was immunoSEQ multiplex PCR. In the table there are approximately 340,000 clones, roughly 70% of which are singletons. The specimen sequenced was memory CD4+ T cells sorted from blood. Specified subset: CD45RA-negative fraction. These receptors were taken from a man younger than 40 in good health.

This chain joins TRBV5-5 and TRBJ1-1; weak D call: TRBD1 (5 bases). CDR1 is SGHKS and CDR2 is YYEKEE in the germline V gene (reference sequence). Trimming left V 3 bases short and J 0 bases short, with 15 bases between. The CDR3 loop spans 16 amino acids. CDR3 nucleotides: TGTGCCAGCAGCTACGGGACCGTTGGAATGAACACTGAAGCTTTCTTT. Translated, it gives CASSYGTVGMNTEAFF.

The CDR3 is CASSEDRGSNQPQHF. The CDR3, as DNA: TGTGCCAGCAGCGAGGACAGGGGGAGCAATCAGCCCCAGCATTTT. J is TRBJ1-5 and V is TRBV7-2, with 10 positions matching TRBD1. Germline trimming cut 5 bases from V and 1 base from J; bases unmatched to any gene: 2. Germline V gene data show CDR1 as SGHTA and CDR2 as FQGNSA. The CDR3 runs 15 residues.